These 26 T cell receptor beta chains were sequenced from one sample in a study of blood T cell repertoires in COVID-19. TCRdb's table, derived via immunoSEQ multiplex PCR, lists solely in-frame clones and lacks some. The table lists approximately 80,000 clones, roughly 88% of them singletons, with roughly 45% in the top ten. The sample taken for sequencing was peripheral blood. Every receptor here comes from a human donor in a cohort sampled during active COVID-19.

The chain uses TRBV12-3 or TRBV12-4 and TRBJ1-1; D gene unclear. V lost 6 bases and J 8 bases, leaving 10 bases between the germline ends. The CDR3 totals 11 residues. CDR3 bases: TGTGCCAGCAGCCAAACAGAAGAAGCTTTCTTT. Translated: CASSQTEEAFF.

The V gene is TRBV19, the J gene TRBJ1-2; 8 bases are a match to TRBD1. Germline V gene lookup returns CDR1 LNHDA and CDR2 SQIVND (reference sequence). Trimming removed 4 bases from V and 8 bases from J; junction bases left unmatched: 6. The CDR3 sequence is 13 residues long. The CDR3 nucleotides read TGTGCCAGTAGTACTCCGGGACAGGAGGGCTACACCTTC. This gives the protein CASSTPGQEGYTF.

This chain uses TRBV19 with TRBJ1-1; 10 nucleotides match TRBD1. The CDR3 has 18 residues. CDR1 is LNHDA, CDR2 SQIVND, per germline (reference sequence). Germline trimming cut 3 bases from V and 0 bases from J; bases unmatched to any gene: 10. This CDR3 reads CASSIFMGQGFMNTEAFF. CDR3 DNA sequence: TGTGCCAGTAGTATTTTCATGGGACAGGGGTTCATGAACACTGAAGCTTTCTTT.

The V gene is TRBV7-2, the J gene TRBJ2-1; 11 bases align to TRBD2. The CDR3 has 16 residues. The germline gives CDR1 SGHTA, CDR2 FQGNSA. V was clipped by 6 bases and J by 4 bases; unmatched bases: 8. In nucleotides, the CDR3 is TGTGCCAGCAGGCGACAGGGACTAGCGGTATACAATGAGCAGTTCTTC. Its protein is CASRRQGLAVYNEQFF.

The rearrangement joins TRBV19 to TRBJ2-5; TRBD2 is a possible D gene (6 bases). Trimming removed 4 bases from V and 2 bases from J, with 14 bases in between. Germline V CDR1 and CDR2: LNHDA, SQIVND (reference sequence). CDR3 length: 15 amino acids. CDR3 bases: TGTGCCAGTAGTACCCCGGGGACTTTGCAAGAGACCCAGTACTTC. Amino acid sequence: CASSTPGTLQETQYF. Variable domain in full (rest from reference TRBV19 and TRBJ2-5): DGGITQSPKYLFRKEGQNVTLSCEQNLNHDAMYWYRQDPGQGLRLIYYSQIVNDFQKGDIAEGYSVSREKKESFPLTVTSAQKNPTAFYLCASSTPGTLQETQYFGPGTRLLVL.

The chain joins TRBV28 to TRBJ1-3; D is unclear. The germline gives CDR1 MDHEN, CDR2 SYDVKM. CDR3 length: 13 residues. Trimming left V 2 bases short and J 3 bases short, with 5 bases between. CDR3 DNA: TGTGCCAGCAGTTTAAGCCTTGGAAACACCATATATTTT. Amino acid sequence: CASSLSLGNTIYF.

The chain combines TRBV5-8 with TRBJ1-3; D may be TRBD1 (5 bases). This CDR3 region has 16 residues. The V end lost 1 base, the J end lost 0 bases, and 11 bases lay between the germline ends. Germline V gene data show CDR1 as SGHTS and CDR2 as YDEGEE. Here the CDR3 reads CASSLMTAYSGNTIYF. CDR3 coding DNA: TGTGCCAGCAGCTTGATGACAGCATACTCTGGAAACACCATATATTTT.

This chain joins TRBV18 and TRBJ1-2, with D hard to call. The CDR3 spans 13 residues. The germline V gene has CDR1 KGHSH and CDR2 LQKENI. V was shortened by 3 bases and J by 7 bases, with 12 bases between the two germline ends. As DNA, the CDR3 is TGTGCCAGCTCACCGGACTCTCGGGGTGGCTACACCTTC. It encodes CASSPDSRGGYTF.

This chain joins TRBV19 and TRBJ2-3; 7 positions match TRBD2. The CDR3 runs to 15 residues. CDR1 is LNHDA and CDR2 is SQIVND in the germline V gene (reference sequence). The J segment lost 0 bases and the V segment lost 2 bases, leaving 2 bases of the junction unmatched. The CDR3 coding sequence is TGTGCCAGTAGTATAATGCGGGGGAGCACAGATACGCAGTATTTT. Its translation is CASSIMRGSTDTQYF.

The J gene is TRBJ2-7, the V gene TRBV5-1, with D unresolved. This CDR3 comprises 12 residues. V lost 5 bases and J 3 bases, leaving 9 bases between the germline ends. The germline gives CDR1 SGHRS, CDR2 YFSETQ. CDR3 nucleotides: TGCGCCAGCAGTATGAGTTTCTACGAGCAGTACTTC. It translates to CASSMSFYEQYF.

The CDR3 sequence: CASRGTGGGSPLHF. As DNA, the CDR3 is TGTGCCAGCAGGGGGACAGGAGGCGGTTCACCCCTCCACTTT. The V and J genes are TRBV6-5 and TRBJ1-6; 8 positions match TRBD1. Germline V lookup: CDR1 MNHEY, CDR2 SVGAGI. The CDR3 runs 14 residues. With V trimmed by 6 bases and J by 9 bases, 7 bases remained unmatched.

The chain uses TRBV5-1 and TRBJ2-3; D gene unclear. This CDR3 is built from 17 residues. The V end lost 0 bases, the J end lost 0 bases, and 14 bases lay between the germline ends. Germline lookup yields CDR1 SGHRS and CDR2 YFSETQ. The CDR3 coding sequence is TGCGCCAGCAGCTTGGGTTTAACACCCTCTAGCACAGATACGCAGTATTTT. Amino acids: CASSLGLTPSSTDTQYF.

The rearrangement links TRBV7-9 to TRBJ2-2; 7 nucleotides match TRBD1. V lost 5 bases, J lost 1 base, and 7 bases stayed unmatched. Germline V gene data show CDR1 as SEHNR and CDR2 as FQNEAQ (reference sequence). The length of the CDR3 is 16 residues. The CDR3 protein is CASSPNDRVNTGELFF. The CDR3 bases are TGTGCCAGCAGCCCAAACGACAGGGTGAACACCGGGGAGCTGTTTTTT.

This chain connects TRBV14 to TRBJ2-3, with a tentative D call TRBD1 (5 bases). The CDR3 is 12 amino acids. Between the trimmed V and J ends, which lost 3 bases and 13 bases, there was a span of 14 bases. The germline gives CDR1 SGHDN, CDR2 FVKESK. This CDR3 is CASSHTGPTKYF. In DNA, the CDR3 is TGTGCCAGCAGCCATACAGGACCCACTAAGTATTTT.

The chain has TRBV3-1 (or the pseudogene TRBV3-2) and TRBJ2-7; TRBD1 is a possible D gene (5 bases). The V end was cut by 4 bases, the J end by 4 bases, with 14 bases between. The CDR3 runs to 14 residues. The V gene's germline CDR1 is LGHDT and CDR2 YNNKEL (reference sequence). CDR3 amino acids: CASSPLRQSYEQYF. The CDR3 nucleotides read TGTGCCAGCAGCCCCCTAAGACAGAGTTACGAGCAGTACTTC.

This clone was seen only once. The rearrangement uses TRBV5-5 and TRBJ1-3, with D maybe TRBD1 (5 bases). Between the trimmed V and J ends, which lost 4 bases and 2 bases, there was a span of 10 bases. Germline V gene data show CDR1 as SGHKS and CDR2 as YYEKEE (reference sequence). CDR3 length: 14 amino acids. The CDR3 DNA reads as TGTGCCAGCAGCGTCGACAGAGCTGGAAACACCATATATTTT. It encodes CASSVDRAGNTIYF.

This rearrangement joins TRBV28 to TRBJ2-2, with D unresolved. Germline V gene lookup returns CDR1 MDHEN and CDR2 SYDVKM. This CDR3 is built from 13 residues. The V end was cut by 5 bases, the J end by 5 bases, with 9 bases between. CDR3 in DNA: TGTGCCAGCAGTCCGGTCGAGACCGGGGAGCTGTTTTTT. This gives the protein CASSPVETGELFF.

The chain uses TRBV4-3 and TRBJ2-7; 8 positions agree with TRBD1. CDR3 size: 14 residues. Per germline, CDR1 LGHNA and CDR2 YSLEER. The trim removed 1 base at V and 2 bases at J, leaving 1 base unmatched. The chain's CDR3 is CASSQVRGPYEQYF. CDR3 nucleotides: TGCGCCAGCAGCCAAGTCAGGGGGCCCTACGAGCAGTACTTC.

This chain joins TRBV7-9 and TRBJ2-1; maybe TRBD1 (6 bases). The germline V gene encodes CDR1 SEHNR and CDR2 FQNEAQ (reference sequence). This CDR3 is built from 13 residues. V was cut by 8 bases and J by 4 bases, with 12 bases left in between. The CDR3 nucleotides read TGTGCCAGCGAACAGGGTGGGTACAATGAGCAGTTCTTC. Protein product: CASEQGGYNEQFF.

As DNA, the CDR3 is TGTGCCAGTAGTATAGAACAGTTCCCTGGAAACACCATATATTTT. Residues: CASSIEQFPGNTIYF. The V and J genes are TRBV19 and TRBJ1-3; D is uncertain. Germline CDR1 and CDR2: LNHDA and SQIVND (reference sequence). The V end was cut by 0 bases, the J end by 2 bases, with 8 bases between. The CDR3 is made up of 15 amino acids. The variable domain in full, completed from reference TRBV19 and TRBJ1-3, reads DGGITQSPKYLFRKEGQNVTLSCEQNLNHDAMYWYRQDPGQGLRLIYYSQIVNDFQKGDIAEGYSVSREKKESFPLTVTSAQKNPTAFYLCASSIEQFPGNTIYFGEGSWLTVV.

This sequence joins TRBV14 and TRBJ1-1, with D possibly matching TRBD1 (6 bases). V was cut by 3 bases and J by 3 bases, with 17 bases left in between. Germline V gives CDR1 SGHDN, CDR2 FVKESK. CDR3 length: 16 amino acids. CDR3 sequence: CASSQQSGVLDTEAFF. The CDR3 nucleotides read TGTGCCAGCAGCCAGCAATCAGGGGTATTAGACACTGAAGCTTTCTTT.

The chain recombines TRBV4-2 with TRBJ2-2; 7 nucleotides match TRBD2. The trim removed 4 bases at V and 0 bases at J, leaving 2 bases unmatched. Germline lookup yields CDR1 LGHNA and CDR2 YNFKEQ. This CDR3 contains 15 residues. The CDR3 region is CASSLSGPNTGELFF. DNA of the CDR3: TGTGCCAGCAGCCTTAGCGGGCCGAACACCGGGGAGCTGTTTTTT.

The chain's CDR3 is CASSVSGTSGYEQYF. CDR3 sequence (DNA): TGTGCCAGCAGCGTTTCCGGGACTAGCGGTTACGAGCAGTACTTC. The rearrangement joins TRBV9 to TRBJ2-7, with 11 bases identical to TRBD2. CDR1 is SGDLS and CDR2 is YYNGEE in the germline V gene. V lost 2 bases to trimming and J lost 4 bases; unmatched junction nucleotides: 5. This CDR3 has 15 amino acids. The full variable domain, in which reference TRBV9 and TRBJ2-7 provide the parts outside the CDR3, is DSGVTQTPKHLITATGQRVTLRCSPRSGDLSVYWYQQSLDQGLQFLIQYYNGEERAKGNILERFSAQQFPDLHSELNLSSLELGDSALYFCASSVSGTSGYEQYFGPGTRLTVT.

The V and J genes are TRBV28 and TRBJ2-5; 9 nucleotides align to TRBD1. V lost 6 bases and J lost 5; bases outside the gene matches: 10. Germline loops: CDR1 MDHEN, CDR2 SYDVKM. The CDR3 is 15 residues long. The CDR3, as DNA: TGTGCCAGCAGCCGATACGGGACAGGGACGGAGACCCAGTACTTC. Amino acids: CASSRYGTGTETQYF.

This clone has a handful of counts. This chain connects TRBV6-2 or TRBV6-3 to TRBJ1-2, with 7 bases matching TRBD1. J was trimmed by 3 bases and V by 4 bases; bases with no gene match: 5. The CDR3 consists of 14 residues. The germline CDR1 and CDR2 sequences are MNHEY and SVGEGT. The CDR3 region is CASSSGGGDYGYTF. Here the CDR3 DNA reads TGTGCCAGCAGTTCTGGAGGGGGCGACTATGGCTACACCTTC.

The V and J genes are TRBV7-2 and TRBJ1-6, with TRBD1 matching 7 bases. The trim removed 1 base at V and 10 bases at J, leaving 10 bases unmatched. The CDR3 extends over 16 amino acids. Per the germline V gene, CDR1 is SGHTA and CDR2 is FQGNSA. The CDR3 loop is CASSLEGPGGLSPLHF. The CDR3 coding sequence is TGTGCCAGCAGCTTAGAGGGCCCAGGGGGGTTGTCACCCCTCCACTTT.